This T cell receptor (beta chain) came from a study of OX40 agonist ivuxolimab in advanced cancers. Notes on the study in general: The investigators did not determine what antigen specificity the expanded peripheral T cells had.

Trimming cost V 4 bases and J 2 bases; bases outside gene matches: 8. The CDR3 length is 15 residues. Germline loops: CDR1 LGHNA, CDR2 YSLEER. The table came from immunoSEQ multiplex PCR; TCRdb's copy has only in-frame clones and leaves some out. The sample contains 80,000 or so clones, roughly 86% of which appear only once. This clone was recorded once. Its antigen remains unidentified. The sequence was obtained from an adult with an advanced solid tumor such as melanoma, head and neck, liver or kidney cancer. This specimen consisted of CD4+ or CD8+ T cells sorted from blood, obtained in a trial of the OX40 agonist ivuxolimab. The chain recombines TRBV4-3 with TRBJ2-7; 7 bases match TRBD2. CDR3 bases: TGCGCCAGCAGCCCAAGGGAGGGGACCACCTACGAGCAGTACTTC. It translates to CASSPREGTTYEQYF.